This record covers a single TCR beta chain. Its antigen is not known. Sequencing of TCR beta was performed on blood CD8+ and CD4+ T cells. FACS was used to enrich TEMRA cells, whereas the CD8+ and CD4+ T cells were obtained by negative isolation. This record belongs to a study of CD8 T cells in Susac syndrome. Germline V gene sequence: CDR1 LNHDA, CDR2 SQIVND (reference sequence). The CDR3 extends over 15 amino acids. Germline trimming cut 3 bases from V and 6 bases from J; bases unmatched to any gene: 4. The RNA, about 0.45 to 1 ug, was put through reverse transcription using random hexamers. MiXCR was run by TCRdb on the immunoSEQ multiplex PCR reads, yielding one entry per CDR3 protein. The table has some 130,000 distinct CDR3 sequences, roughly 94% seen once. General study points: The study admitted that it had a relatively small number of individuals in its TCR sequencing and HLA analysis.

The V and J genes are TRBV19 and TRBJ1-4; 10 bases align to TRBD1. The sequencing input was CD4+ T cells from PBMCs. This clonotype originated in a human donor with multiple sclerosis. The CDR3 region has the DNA TGTGCCAGTAGTATCGGACAGGGGGGGTATGAAAAACTGTTTTTT. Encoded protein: CASSIGQGGYEKLFF.